Below, one T cell receptor beta chain is given with its context. The antigen is unknown. This sample is drawn from a study of PD-1 blockade in mismatch repair-deficient tumors. Points from the study as a whole: Tumor-resident clones, often absent from pretreatment blood, expanded after pembrolizumab and then contracted.

Libraries were prepared by immunoSEQ multiplex PCR; TCRdb keeps only in-frame clonotypes and omits some of them. The data contain 15,000 to 20,000 clones, 84% of them singletons. Per the germline V gene, CDR1 is MDHEN and CDR2 is SYDVKM. Trimming removed 6 bases at V and 2 bases at J, with 17 bases between. This CDR3 has 16 residues. The TCR originated in an adult with mismatch repair-deficient cancer. This sequence joins TRBV28 and TRBJ1-5, with a possible D match to TRBD1 (6 bases). The material was PBMCs, obtained about 23 weeks after starting pembrolizumab. The CDR3 here is CASRSGTKGGNQPQHF. Here the CDR3 DNA reads TGTGCCAGCAGGTCCGGGACAAAGGGGGGCAATCAGCCCCAGCATTTT.